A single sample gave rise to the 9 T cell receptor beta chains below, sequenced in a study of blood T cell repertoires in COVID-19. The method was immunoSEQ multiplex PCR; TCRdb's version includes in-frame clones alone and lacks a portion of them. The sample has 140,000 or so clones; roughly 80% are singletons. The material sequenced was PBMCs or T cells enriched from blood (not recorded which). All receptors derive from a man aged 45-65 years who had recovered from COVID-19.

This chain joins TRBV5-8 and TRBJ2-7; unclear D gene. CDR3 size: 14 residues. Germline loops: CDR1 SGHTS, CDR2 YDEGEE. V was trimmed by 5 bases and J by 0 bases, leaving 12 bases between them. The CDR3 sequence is CASRKTTSSYEQYF. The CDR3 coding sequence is TGTGCCAGCAGAAAGACAACAAGCTCCTACGAGCAGTACTTC. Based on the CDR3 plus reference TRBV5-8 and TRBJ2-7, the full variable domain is EAGVTQSPTHLIKTRGQQATLRCSPISGHTSVYWYQQALGLGLQFLLWYDEGEERNRGNFPPRFSGRQFPNYSSELNVNALELEDSALYLCASRKTTSSYEQYFGPGTRLTVT.

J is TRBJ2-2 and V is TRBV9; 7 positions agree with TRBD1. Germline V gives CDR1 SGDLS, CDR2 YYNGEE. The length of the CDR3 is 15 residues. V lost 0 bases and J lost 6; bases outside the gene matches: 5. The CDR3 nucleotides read TGTGCCAGCAGCGTAGCTACAGGGGAGTCCGGGGAGCTGTTTTTT. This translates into CASSVATGESGELFF.

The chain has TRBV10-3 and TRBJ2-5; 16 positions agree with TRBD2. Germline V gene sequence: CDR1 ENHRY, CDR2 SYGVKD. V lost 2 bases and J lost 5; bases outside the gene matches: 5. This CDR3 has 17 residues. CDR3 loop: CAISEEGLAGGQETQYF. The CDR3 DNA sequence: TGTGCCATCAGTGAGGAGGGACTAGCGGGGGGGCAGGAGACCCAGTACTTC.

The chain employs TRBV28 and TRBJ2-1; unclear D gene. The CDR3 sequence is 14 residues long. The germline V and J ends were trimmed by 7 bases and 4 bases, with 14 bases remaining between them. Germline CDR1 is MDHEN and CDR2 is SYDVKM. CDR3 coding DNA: TGTGCCAGCATTACCCCCGGTGGTTACAATGAGCAGTTCTTC. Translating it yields CASITPGGYNEQFF.

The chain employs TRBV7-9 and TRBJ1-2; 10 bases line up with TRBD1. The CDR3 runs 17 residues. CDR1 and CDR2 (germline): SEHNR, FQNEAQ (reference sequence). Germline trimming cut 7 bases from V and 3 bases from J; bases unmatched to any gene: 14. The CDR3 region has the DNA TGTGCCAGCACCCGACCGGGACAGGGGATGATTGACTATGGCTACACCTTC. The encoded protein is CASTRPGQGMIDYGYTF.

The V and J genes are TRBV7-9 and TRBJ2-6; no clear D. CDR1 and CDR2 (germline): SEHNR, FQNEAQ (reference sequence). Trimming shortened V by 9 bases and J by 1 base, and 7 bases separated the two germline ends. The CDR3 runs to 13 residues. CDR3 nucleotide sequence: TGTGCCAGTGTTCAATCTGGGGCCAACGTCCTGACTTTC. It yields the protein CASVQSGANVLTF.

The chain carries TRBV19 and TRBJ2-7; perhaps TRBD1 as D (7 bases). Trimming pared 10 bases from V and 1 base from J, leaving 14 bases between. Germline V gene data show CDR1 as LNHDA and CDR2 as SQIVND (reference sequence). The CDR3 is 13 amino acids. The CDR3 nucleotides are TGTGCCACCCGGGCGGGACAGTCCTACGAGCAGTACTTC. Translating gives CATRAGQSYEQYF.

CDR3 bases: TGTGCCAGCAGTAGTCGACGGGGCAATCAGCCCCAGCATTTT. This gives the protein CASSSRRGNQPQHF. The gene calls are TRBV6-5 and TRBJ1-5; D remains unclear. The CDR3 runs to 14 residues. V dropped 5 bases and J dropped 2 bases, with 10 bases sitting between them. Germline loops: CDR1 MNHEY, CDR2 SVGAGI.

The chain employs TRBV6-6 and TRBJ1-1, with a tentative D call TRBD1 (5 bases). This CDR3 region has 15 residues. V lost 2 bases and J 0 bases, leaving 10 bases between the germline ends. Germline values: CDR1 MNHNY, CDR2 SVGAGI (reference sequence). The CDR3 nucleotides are TGTGCCAGCAGTTACGGAGGGGCGTTGAACACTGAAGCTTTCTTT. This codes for CASSYGGALNTEAFF.